This passage covers 6 T cell receptor beta chains from one sample sequenced in a study of cytomegalovirus exposure and HLA in healthy donors. The PCR was carried out with 60 Vbeta primers and 13 Jbeta primers. Profiled with immunoSEQ multiplex PCR; TCRdb holds only in-frame clones, not every one. The profile covers 120,000 or so clones, with 80% appearing a single time and around 3% taken by the ten largest. The sequencing input was PBMCs. The receptors shown here come from a male donor in good health and CMV-seronegative.

The J gene is TRBJ2-7, the V gene TRBV7-2; maybe TRBD2 (5 bases). CDR3 length: 16 amino acids. In germline, CDR1 is SGHTA, CDR2 FQGNSA. Trimming shortened V by 3 bases and J by 6 bases, and 21 bases separated the two germline ends. CDR3 sequence (DNA): TGTGCCAGCAGCTTTCCAGTCGGGGTTTCCCACGGCGAGCAGTACTTC. Its protein is CASSFPVGVSHGEQYF.

DNA for the CDR3: TGTGCCAGCAGCCAAACGGACGGGGGAGGAGATACGCAGTATTTT. Encoded protein: CASSQTDGGGDTQYF. The chain employs TRBV4-2 and TRBJ2-3, with D possibly TRBD2 on 6 matching bases. Trimming took 2 bases from V and 5 from J, leaving 14 bases between them. This CDR3 has 15 residues. Germline V gene data show CDR1 as LGHNA and CDR2 as YNFKEQ.

The V call is TRBV27, the J call TRBJ2-7, with 11 positions matching TRBD2. Germline V gene sequence: CDR1 MNHEY, CDR2 SMNVEV (reference sequence). The CDR3 has 14 residues. V lost 7 bases, J lost 1 base, and 3 bases stayed unmatched. The CDR3 sequence: CASKGLAASYEQYF. For the CDR3, the DNA is TGTGCCAGCAAGGGACTAGCGGCTTCCTACGAGCAGTACTTC.

Concerning this clone itself: An end of the junction differs from the germline gene, which may be a read error. This chain uses TRBV7-9 with TRBJ1-6; the D gene is possibly TRBD1 (5 bases). Germline CDR1 reads SEHNR; CDR2 reads FQNEAQ (reference sequence). The CDR3 is 15 amino acids. The CDR3 spells CSSSSIRGGNSPLHF. DNA of the CDR3: TGTTCCAGCAGCTCTATACGGGGGGGAAATTCACCCCTCCACTTT.

Remarks on this clone: Other nucleotide sequences from this sample produce the same CDR3. The chain is built from TRBV11-2 and TRBJ1-1; D is unresolved. This CDR3 spans 13 amino acids. The germline V gene has CDR1 SGHAT and CDR2 FQNNGV. V lost 0 bases to trimming and J lost 6 bases, with 8 bases between them. The CDR3 DNA reads as TGTGCCAGCAGCTTAGAACGAGGCGCTGAAGCTTTCTTT. Its translation: CASSLERGAEAFF.

In its sample, this clone was seen once. The chain employs TRBV27 and TRBJ1-3, with D perhaps TRBD1 (5 bases). CDR1 and CDR2 (germline): MNHEY, SMNVEV (reference sequence). CDR3 length: 13 residues. V was clipped by 3 bases and J by 6 bases, with 9 bases between them. CDR3 coding DNA: TGTGCCAGCAGTTTTACAGGAGCAAACACCATATATTTT. It yields the protein CASSFTGANTIYF.